A selection of T cell receptor beta chains follows, all from one sample in a study of T cells in Graves' hyperthyroidism and ophthalmopathy. Using its own MiXCR run on the multiplex PCR reads, TCRdb lists one record per CDR3 protein. The sample yields about 520,000 distinct CDR3 sequences, roughly 25% seen once. Sequencing was performed on blood. All receptors derive from a woman aged 30 to 39 with Graves' ophthalmopathy. Each CDR3 is given with its conserved first and last residue. D genes are given only for firm matches. The size field is filled for only some rows; it gives once, few, many or a size class.

16	NA	TRBV19	TRBJ2-5	TRBD2	CASSPLAGRARETQYF
14	few	TRBV20-1	TRBJ1-3	NA	CSAREGGTGNTIYF
14	many	TRBV29-1	TRBJ1-2	NA	CSVESKGMNYGYTF
13	NA	TRBV12-3/TRBV12-4	TRBJ1-1	NA	CASKLGRRTEAFF
12	NA	TRBV29-1	TRBJ1-1	NA	CSVAGFGTEAFF
13	NA	TRBV28	TRBJ1-2	TRBD1	CASGTGGGYGYTF
13	many	TRBV9	TRBJ2-7	NA	CASSVGGSNEQYF
13	many	TRBV12-3/TRBV12-4	TRBJ1-1	NA	CASTRQSNTEAFF
15	NA	TRBV6-5	TRBJ2-5	NA	CASSYTGSTQETQYF
15	many	TRBV12-3/TRBV12-4	TRBJ2-5	TRBD1	CASSLDDTGAETQYF
12	NA	TRBV10-3	TRBJ1-2	NA	CAIKGLNYGYTF
14	many	TRBV12-3/TRBV12-4	TRBJ1-1	NA	CASSPQGSSAEAFF
14	NA	TRBV29-1	TRBJ2-6	NA	CSVELDSGANVLTF
13	many	TRBV19	TRBJ2-5	NA	CASSNRAQETQYF
15	few	TRBV10-3	TRBJ1-1	NA	CAISGAAGPGTEAFF
18	many	TRBV14	TRBJ1-1	NA	CASSASLDNILENTEAFF
13	once	TRBV6-1	TRBJ2-2	NA	CASSRALGGELFF
13	many	TRBV12-3/TRBV12-4	TRBJ2-7	NA	CASSGGVVYEQYF
12	NA	TRBV2	TRBJ1-1	NA	CASTAVNTEAFF
16	NA	TRBV6-1	TRBJ1-2	NA	CASSEHQSGLAVGYTF
15	NA	TRBV12-3/TRBV12-4	TRBJ2-7	TRBD1	CASSSGTGADYEQYF
13	NA	TRBV24-1	TRBJ2-5	NA	CATSPAMGETQYF
16	many	TRBV2	TRBJ2-7	NA	CASSELGPGGSYEQYF
15	NA	TRBV19	TRBJ1-5	TRBD1	CASSPRDRGNQPQHF
16	many	TRBV6-5	TRBJ1-1	TRBD1	CASSYSFTGARTEAFF
15	many	TRBV27	TRBJ2-2	NA	CASSDPRGNTGELFF
11	many	TRBV20-1	TRBJ1-2	NA	CSASLRDGYTF
18	once	TRBV28	TRBJ1-5	NA	CASRYPPRDPYSNQPQHF
15	NA	TRBV6-1	TRBJ1-3	TRBD1	CASRTNRGGGNTIYF
15	NA	TRBV30	TRBJ2-5	TRBD2	CAWRSGRARGETQYF
16	NA	TRBV5-1	TRBJ1-1	NA	CSSILDGGFRNTEAFF
14	many	TRBV5-1	TRBJ1-1	NA	CASARQASNTEAFF
12	NA	TRBV29-1	TRBJ2-5	NA	CSVESSQETQYF
14	many	TRBV14	TRBJ1-1	NA	CASSQGIEIGEAFF
17	NA	TRBV6-5	TRBJ2-4	TRBD2	CASSYSTARGGWDIQYF
17	many	TRBV27	TRBJ1-1	NA	CASSTSIVAAMNTEAFF
14	many	TRBV9	TRBJ1-1	NA	CASSVGPGDTEAFF
14	many	TRBV24-1	TRBJ1-5	NA	CATSEVHSNQPQHF
12	many	TRBV7-9	TRBJ2-5	NA	CASSSRSETQYF
15	many	TRBV13	TRBJ2-7	TRBD1	CASSLAGQGVGEQYF
14	NA	TRBV18	TRBJ2-7	NA	CAISPRGLGYEQYF
14	many	TRBV28	TRBJ1-1	TRBD1	CASSFRGRGTEAFF
12	many	TRBV6-5	TRBJ1-1	NA	CASSYEGLVAFF
18	many	TRBV12-3/TRBV12-4	TRBJ2-7	TRBD2	CASSLRASGGADIYEQYF
14	many	TRBV6-2/TRBV6-3	TRBJ2-4	NA	CASRNPLAKNIQYF
16	many	TRBV20-1	TRBJ2-7	TRBD1	CSAPKPPGQGYYEQYF
16	NA	TRBV25-1	TRBJ2-5	NA	CASSDPGVLFSETQYF
13	once	TRBV11-2	TRBJ2-7	TRBD1	CASRLTGAYEQYF
16	many	TRBV6-5	TRBJ2-7	TRBD1	CASSYLRTGAQDEQYF